The rows below give T cell receptor beta chains drawn from one sample of a study of blood T cell repertoires in COVID-19. This table comes from immunoSEQ multiplex PCR, and its TCRdb copy is limited to in-frame clones, with some not included. Among over 60,000 clones listed, approximately 92% were seen once. The sequenced material came from peripheral blood. Receptors were obtained from a man older than 75 with acute or convalescent COVID-19. CDR3s include the opening cysteine and the closing phenylalanine or tryptophan. The D gene is left open where the match is weak. Only part of the rows carry a size: once, few, many, or a class if the clone is expanded.

D	J	size	V	CDR3	DNA
.	TRBJ1-5	.	TRBV10-2	CASSEQGGLQPQHF	TGCGCCAGCAGTGAACAGGGTGGATTACAGCCCCAGCATTTT
.	TRBJ2-3	.	TRBV9	CASSVKERSSTDTQYF	TGTGCCAGCAGCGTAAAGGAGCGATCGAGCACAGATACGCAGTATTTT
.	TRBJ2-7	.	TRBV11-1	CASSLASGSYEQYF	TGTGCCAGCAGCTTAGCCAGCGGCAGTTACGAGCAGTACTTC
TRBD1	TRBJ2-7	.	TRBV19	CASSPGQGLEQYF	TGTGCCAGTAGTCCCGGACAGGGGCTCGAGCAGTACTTC
TRBD1	TRBJ2-1	.	TRBV11-3	CASSLGRTGWLYNEQFF	TGTGCCAGCAGCTTAGGGAGGACAGGGTGGTTGTACAATGAGCAGTTCTTC
TRBD1	TRBJ2-7	.	TRBV29-1	CSVGDRGFDEQYF	TGCAGCGTTGGGGACAGGGGTTTCGACGAGCAGTACTTC
TRBD1	TRBJ2-2	.	TRBV5-1	CASRSGQGATGELFF	TGCGCCAGCAGGAGCGGACAGGGGGCAACCGGGGAGCTGTTTTTT
TRBD1	TRBJ1-1	.	TRBV6-5	CASSLDRGRTEAFF	TGTGCCAGCAGCCTGGACAGGGGAAGGACTGAAGCTTTCTTT
.	TRBJ1-1	.	TRBV25-1	CASIGFNTEAFF	TGTGCCAGCATCGGTTTCAACACTGAAGCTTTCTTT
.	TRBJ1-1	.	TRBV12-5	CASGYGLNTEAFF	TGTGCTAGTGGTTACGGACTTAACACTGAAGCTTTCTTT
TRBD2	TRBJ2-3	.	TRBV11-2	CASSSGAGTSGRDTQYF	TGTGCCAGCAGCTCCGGGGCCGGGACTAGCGGGAGAGATACGCAGTATTTT
.	TRBJ2-7	medium-sized	TRBV15	CATSRDYGAGMGYEQYF	TGTGCCACCAGCAGAGATTACGGTGCCGGGATGGGGTACGAGCAGTACTTC
TRBD1	TRBJ2-1	.	TRBV9	CASSVGQGANSYNEQFF	TGTGCCAGCAGCGTAGGCCAGGGGGCTAATTCCTACAATGAGCAGTTCTTC
TRBD2	TRBJ2-2	.	TRBV6-5	CASSWTSGSFTGELFF	TGTGCCAGCAGTTGGACTAGCGGGAGTTTTACCGGGGAGCTGTTTTTT
.	TRBJ1-1	.	TRBV2	CASCRDLNTEAFF	TGTGCCAGCTGCAGGGACTTAAACACTGAAGCTTTCTTT
TRBD1	TRBJ1-5	.	TRBV2	CASSLQGVGNQPQHF	TGTGCCAGCAGCCTACAGGGGGTAGGTAATCAGCCCCAGCATTTT
.	TRBJ1-1	.	TRBV29-1	CSVEPSGNTEAFF	TGCAGCGTTGAACCGTCAGGGAACACTGAAGCTTTCTTT
.	TRBJ2-7	once	TRBV11-2	CASSLQGYEQYF	TGTGCCAGCAGCTTACAGGGATACGAGCAGTACTTC
TRBD1	TRBJ2-1	.	TRBV2	CASTEDRGNEQFF	TGTGCCAGCACCGAGGACAGGGGCAATGAGCAGTTCTTC
TRBD1	TRBJ1-2	.	TRBV6-4	CASSIQGAGTDGYTF	TGTGCCAGCAGTATACAGGGGGCAGGAACGGATGGCTACACCTTC
.	TRBJ2-7	once	TRBV12-5	CASGLDTSYEQYF	TGTGCTAGTGGTTTGGACACCTCCTACGAGCAGTACTTC
.	TRBJ2-7	once	TRBV11-3	CASSLPEGKVTYEQYF	TGTGCCAGCTCCTTACCTGAGGGTAAGGTAACCTACGAGCAGTACTTC
TRBD1	TRBJ1-1	.	TRBV5-1	CASSLEDRVGAAFF	TGCGCCAGCAGCTTGGAAGACAGGGTGGGTGCAGCTTTCTTT
.	TRBJ1-2	.	TRBV12-5	CASGLSPEQHRNGYTF	TGTGCTAGTGGTTTGTCTCCGGAGCAGCACCGCAACGGCTACACCTTC
.	TRBJ2-1	.	TRBV30	CAWIRGGSYNEQFF	TGTGCCTGGATTAGGGGGGGCTCCTACAATGAGCAGTTCTTC
TRBD2	TRBJ2-1	once	TRBV28	CASSSLAAPSYNEQFF	TGTGCCAGCAGTTCCCTAGCGGCCCCCTCCTACAATGAGCAGTTCTTC
TRBD1	TRBJ2-5	few	TRBV5-1	CASKDRGPQETQYF	TGCGCCAGCAAGGACAGGGGTCCCCAAGAGACCCAGTACTTC
TRBD2	TRBJ2-3	few	TRBV3-1/TRBV3-2	CASSPRLAGGFSDTQYF	TGTGCCAGCAGCCCACGACTAGCGGGGGGGTTTTCAGATACGCAGTATTTT
.	TRBJ2-5	.	TRBV2	CASSTDSEGTQYF	TGTGCCAGCAGCACGGACAGTGAGGGGACCCAGTACTTC
.	TRBJ2-1	once	TRBV5-1	CASSLDGQNNEQFF	TGCGCCAGCAGCTTGGACGGACAGAACAATGAGCAGTTCTTC
.	TRBJ1-1	.	TRBV6-6	CASSPAGNTEAFF	TGTGCCAGCAGTCCAGCGGGGAACACTGAAGCTTTCTTT
.	TRBJ1-2	.	TRBV27	CASSPLQGTYGYTF	TGTGCCAGCAGTCCCTTACAGGGTACCTATGGCTACACCTTC
.	TRBJ2-5	.	TRBV7-8	CASSLRWTAQETQYF	TGTGCCAGCAGCCTACGCTGGACAGCCCAAGAGACCCAGTACTTC
.	TRBJ2-5	.	TRBV19	CASSSRDFLQETQYF	TGTGCCAGTAGTTCCCGGGACTTTCTTCAAGAGACCCAGTACTTC
.	TRBJ2-3	.	TRBV3-1/TRBV3-2	CASSHSVAELDTQYF	TGTGCCAGCAGCCATTCCGTAGCGGAATTGGATACGCAGTATTTT
TRBD1	TRBJ1-1	.	TRBV3-1/TRBV3-2	CASTRDRGNTEAFF	TGTGCCAGCACCCGGGACAGGGGGAACACTGAAGCTTTCTTT
TRBD1	TRBJ2-1	.	TRBV2	CASSRDTGVRYNEQFF	TGTGCCAGCAGCCGTGATACAGGGGTCCGGTACAATGAGCAGTTCTTC
.	TRBJ1-1	.	TRBV5-4	CASTAIRGNTEAFF	TGTGCCAGCACCGCCATTCGGGGGAACACTGAAGCTTTCTTT
.	TRBJ1-5	.	TRBV12-3/TRBV12-4	CASSLSENQPQHF	TGTGCCAGCAGTTTATCAGAAAATCAGCCCCAGCATTTT
TRBD2	TRBJ2-2	.	TRBV7-3	CASSWSGGSNTGELFF	TGTGCCAGCAGTTGGAGCGGGGGGTCGAACACCGGGGAGCTGTTTTTT
.	TRBJ1-4	.	TRBV7-9	CASSLPGPNEKLFF	TGTGCCAGCAGCTTACCAGGGCCTAATGAAAAACTGTTTTTT
TRBD2	TRBJ2-5	once	TRBV29-1	CSAGGTSGERETQYF	TGCAGCGCTGGGGGGACTAGCGGGGAGAGGGAGACCCAGTACTTC
.	TRBJ1-3	.	TRBV6-5	CASSYGGSSGNTIYF	TGTGCCAGCAGTTACGGGGGGAGCTCTGGAAACACCATATATTTT
TRBD1	TRBJ2-7	.	TRBV5-1	CASSVTGSYEQYF	TGCGCCAGCAGCGTGACAGGGTCCTACGAGCAGTACTTC
.	TRBJ1-3	.	TRBV5-1	CASSLTGSLSGNTIYF	TGCGCCAGCAGCTTGACGGGATCTCTCTCTGGAAACACCATATATTTT
TRBD2	TRBJ2-7	.	TRBV20-1	CSASRLAPDEQYF	TGCAGTGCTAGTAGACTAGCCCCAGACGAGCAGTACTTC
.	TRBJ1-2	.	TRBV6-5	CASSLLVNHGYTF	TGTGCCAGCAGTCTACTAGTAAATCACGGCTACACCTTC
.	TRBJ1-2	.	TRBV27	CASSLHNRGYGYTF	TGTGCCAGCAGTTTACACAATAGAGGCTATGGCTACACCTTC
.	TRBJ2-7	.	TRBV14	CASSQDKMAEQYF	TGTGCCAGCAGCCAAGATAAAATGGCCGAGCAGTACTTC
TRBD2	TRBJ2-5	.	TRBV19	CASSPLARTSVRGTGETQYF	TGTGCCAGTAGTCCATTGGCTCGGACTAGCGTCAGAGGCACGGGAGAGACCCAGTACTTC
TRBD1	TRBJ1-1	.	TRBV19	CASSMGQWNTEAFF	TGTGCCAGTAGTATGGGACAGTGGAACACTGAAGCTTTCTTT
.	TRBJ2-1	once	TRBV7-9	CATRRGGYNEQFF	TGTGCCACCCGGCGGGGCGGGTACAATGAGCAGTTCTTC
TRBD1	TRBJ1-3	.	TRBV19	CASIDRGRGNTIYF	TGTGCCAGTATCGACAGGGGGAGAGGAAACACCATATATTTT
TRBD1	TRBJ2-1	.	TRBV5-1	CASSPGQGNEQFF	TGCGCCAGCAGCCCGGGACAGGGGAATGAGCAGTTCTTC
TRBD1	TRBJ1-3	once	TRBV11-2	CASSFVGQGTGNTIYF	TGTGCCAGCAGCTTCGTTGGACAGGGCACTGGAAACACCATATATTTT
.	TRBJ1-1	.	TRBV30	CAWSGRVGTEAFF	TGTGCCTGGAGTGGCAGGGTCGGCACTGAAGCTTTCTTT
.	TRBJ1-6	.	TRBV15	CATSSRGYNSPLHF	TGTGCCACCAGCAGCAGGGGATATAATTCACCCCTCCACTTT
.	TRBJ1-4	once	TRBV18	CASSPGGRDNEKLFF	TGTGCCAGCTCACCAGGGGGCCGCGACAATGAAAAACTGTTTTTT
TRBD1	TRBJ1-5	.	TRBV6-5	CASRAGTVDNQPQHF	TGTGCCAGCAGGGCCGGGACAGTCGACAATCAGCCCCAGCATTTT
.	TRBJ1-1	.	TRBV10-1	CASNIQLEAFF	TGCGCCAGCAACATACAGCTTGAAGCTTTCTTT